This entry lists 29 T cell receptor beta chains sequenced from one sample in a study of shared clonotypes between healthy human individuals (dated by TCRdb to about 2020). The library was produced with the immunoSEQ multiplex PCR assay. TCRdb re-hosts the immuneACCESS table, in-frame sequences only. Its copies lack some clones; in the studies checked, an unresolved V gene accounts for under half of them, and the cause for the rest is not known. The sample profile shows more than 850,000 clones; 70% to 80% of them were found once. In total, the top ten clones hold 0.4% to 0.55% of the sample. Sequencing input: memory CD4+ T cells from PBMCs. This sample's cell subset or site label indicates: CD45RA-negative fraction. Receptors originate from a man between 18 and 35 years old in good health. Some clones in this sample may be carry-over from other donors' samples.

CDR3 residues: CASTPPGTGGYEQYF. The CDR3 bases are TGTGCCAGCACCCCACCCGGGACAGGGGGGTACGAGCAGTACTTC. The chain joins TRBV6-6 to TRBJ2-7, with TRBD1 identical over 11 bases. V lost 7 bases and J lost 4; bases outside the gene matches: 9. CDR3 length equals 15 residues. Germline CDR1 and CDR2: MNHNY and SVGAGI (reference sequence).

The V gene is TRBV4-1, the J gene TRBJ1-1, with a weak D call TRBD1 (5 bases). CDR3 length: 17 residues. Germline V gene lookup returns CDR1 MGHRA and CDR2 YSYEKL. V was clipped by 3 bases and J by 2 bases, with 19 bases between them. DNA of the CDR3: TGCGCCAGCAGCCATCAATCAGGGCGGATGACCAACACTGAAGCTTTCTTT. Translating gives CASSHQSGRMTNTEAFF.

This chain joins TRBV7-3 and TRBJ2-5, with D perhaps TRBD1 or TRBD2 (5 bases each). The CDR3 totals 15 residues. Germline V gives CDR1 SGHTA, CDR2 FQGTGA. The germline V and J ends were trimmed by 5 bases and 3 bases, with 16 bases remaining between them. CDR3 in DNA: TGTGCCAGCAGCCAAGACGGGGACCGAAAAGAGACCCAGTACTTC. Encoded protein: CASSQDGDRKETQYF.

This clone was seen only a few times. V is TRBV5-1 and J is TRBJ2-2, with 8 bases fitting TRBD2. CDR1 is SGHRS and CDR2 is YFSETQ in the germline V gene. The CDR3 consists of 15 residues. The CDR3 nucleotides read TGCGCGACAACCCGGGAGGGACCAAACACCGGGGAGCTGTTTTTT. Encoded protein: CATTREGPNTGELFF. The whole variable domain, remainder taken from reference TRBV5-1 and TRBJ2-2, is KAGVTQTPRYLIKTRGQQVTLSCSPISGHRSVSWYQQTPGQGLQFLFEYFSETQRNKGNFPGRFSGRQFSNSRSEMNVSTLELGDSALYLCATTREGPNTGELFFGEGSRLTVL.

The rearrangement uses TRBV29-1 and TRBJ2-4, with D unresolved. Trimming cost V 4 bases and J 0 bases, with 7 bases left between them. CDR3 length equals 13 residues. Germline V gene data show CDR1 as SQVTM and CDR2 as ANQGSEA. The chain's CDR3 is CSVARVAKNIQYF. CDR3 DNA sequence: TGCAGCGTTGCTAGGGTAGCCAAAAACATTCAGTACTTC.

The J gene is TRBJ1-2, the V gene TRBV6-5; D perhaps matches TRBD1 (5 bases). V was trimmed by 2 bases and J by 2 bases, leaving 9 bases between them. The CDR3 extends over 14 amino acids. Germline lookup yields CDR1 MNHEY and CDR2 SVGAGI. The CDR3: CASSYPAGNYGYTF. The CDR3 DNA follows: TGTGCCAGCAGTTACCCCGCAGGGAACTATGGCTACACCTTC.

This chain joins TRBV11-2 and TRBJ2-5, with D possibly matching TRBD1 (6 bases). V lost 4 bases and J 5 bases, leaving 11 bases between the germline ends. Germline values: CDR1 SGHAT, CDR2 FQNNGV. The CDR3 spans 13 residues. DNA for the CDR3: TGTGCCAGCAGCTCAGCGAGGGGGGAGACCCAGTACTTC. It yields the protein CASSSARGETQYF.

This chain uses TRBV6-5 with TRBJ2-3; D not resolved. The CDR3 is made up of 13 amino acids. The germline CDR1 and CDR2 sequences are MNHEY and SVGAGI. The V end lost 6 bases, the J end lost 3 bases, and 10 bases lay between the germline ends. The CDR3 reads CASRSHGTDTQYF. In nucleotides, the CDR3 is TGTGCCAGCAGATCCCATGGGACAGATACGCAGTATTTT.

The V gene is TRBV18, the J gene TRBJ2-4; D may be TRBD1 or TRBD2 (5 bases each). Per the germline V gene, CDR1 is KGHSH and CDR2 is LQKENI. V was cut by 4 bases and J by 3 bases, with 13 bases left in between. This CDR3 has 15 amino acids. The chain's CDR3 is CASSRVQGDKNIQYF. The CDR3, as DNA: TGTGCCAGCTCACGGGTTCAGGGAGACAAAAACATTCAGTACTTC.

This clone was observed many times. The V gene is TRBV19, the J gene TRBJ2-2; 10 nucleotides match TRBD2. V shed 1 base and J 4 bases; nucleotides not matched to a gene: 6. The CDR3 extends over 17 amino acids. Germline V lookup: CDR1 LNHDA, CDR2 SQIVND (reference sequence). CDR3 loop: CASSIVASGRATGELFF. Written as DNA, the CDR3 is TGTGCCAGTAGTATAGTCGCGAGCGGGAGGGCCACCGGGGAGCTGTTTTTT.

The V gene is TRBV6-6, the J gene TRBJ2-1; tentatively, D is TRBD2 (6 bases). Trimming took 2 bases from V and 5 from J, leaving 13 bases between them. This CDR3 comprises 15 residues. Germline CDR1 and CDR2: MNHNY and SVGAGI (reference sequence). The CDR3 is CASSYRAGRHNEQFF. The CDR3 DNA reads as TGTGCCAGCAGTTACCGCGCGGGAAGGCACAATGAGCAGTTCTTC.

The chain has TRBV11-2 and TRBJ2-7; 7 bases align to TRBD1. Germline V CDR1 and CDR2: SGHAT, FQNNGV. The CDR3 sequence is 14 residues long. V lost 8 bases, J lost 4 bases, and 11 bases stayed unmatched. The CDR3 DNA reads TGTGCCAGCTCGCGCGGCAGGGGGTGGTACGAGCAGTACTTC. Its translation is CASSRGRGWYEQYF. Using reference TRBV11-2 and TRBJ2-7 for the parts outside the CDR3, the full variable domain is EAGVAQSPRYKIIEKRQSVAFWCNPISGHATLYWYQQILGQGPKLLIQFQNNGVVDDSQLPKDRFSAERLKGVDSTLKIQPAKLEDSAVYLCASSRGRGWYEQYFGPGTRLTVT.

The chain uses TRBV4-1 and TRBJ1-2; D remains unclear. The length of the CDR3 is 18 residues. The germline gives CDR1 MGHRA, CDR2 YSYEKL. With 0 bases removed from V and 5 bases from J, the gap between germline ends came to 22 bases. The CDR3 is CASSQEGGVGSPRYGYTF. CDR3 nucleotides: TGCGCCAGCAGCCAAGAGGGAGGAGTCGGGAGCCCGAGGTATGGCTACACCTTC.

The chain joins TRBV5-1 to TRBJ2-2; a possible D gene is TRBD2 (5 bases). Trimming took off 4 bases at V and 7 bases at J, with 14 bases between the two ends. This CDR3 spans 14 amino acids. Germline V CDR1 and CDR2: SGHRS, YFSETQ. The CDR3 protein is CASSAGLYGGELFF. CDR3 sequence (DNA): TGCGCCAGCAGCGCAGGACTGTATGGCGGGGAGCTGTTTTTT.

The chain recombines TRBV5-3 with TRBJ2-5; 9 nucleotides line up with TRBD2. TRBV5-3 is an open reading frame, and its role is uncertain. Trimming cost V 10 bases and J 4 bases; bases outside gene matches: 14. The CDR3 is 15 residues long. This CDR3 reads CAGLSIAGETETQYF. In nucleotides, the CDR3 is TGTGCCGGCTTGTCCATAGCGGGAGAGACAGAGACCCAGTACTTC.

V is TRBV4-3 and J is TRBJ2-1; 9 bases map to TRBD1. Germline V gene data show CDR1 as LGHNA and CDR2 as YSLEER. The CDR3 runs 15 residues. Germline trimming cut 0 bases from V and 7 bases from J; bases unmatched to any gene: 4. This CDR3 is CASSQDRDRVNEQFF. CDR3 coding DNA: TGCGCCAGCAGCCAAGACCGGGACAGGGTGAATGAGCAGTTCTTC.

The chain is built from TRBV29-1 and TRBJ1-2, with TRBD1 as a possible D gene (5 bases). The germline V gene encodes CDR1 SQVTM and CDR2 ANQGSEA. The CDR3 loop spans 13 amino acids. The V and J ends lost 4 bases and 0 bases respectively, with 9 bases between them. Written as DNA, the CDR3 is TGCAGCGTTGGGAGGGACGCTAACTATGGCTACACCTTC. Translating gives CSVGRDANYGYTF. Based on the CDR3 plus reference TRBV29-1 and TRBJ1-2, the full variable domain is SAVISQKPSRDICQRGTSLTIQCQVDSQVTMMFWYRQQPGQSLTLIATANQGSEATYESGFVIDKFPISRPNLTFSTLTVSNMSPEDSSIYLCSVGRDANYGYTFGSGTRLTVV.

This chain connects TRBV2 to TRBJ2-2; possible D gene TRBD1, 5 bases. This CDR3 has 14 residues. CDR1 and CDR2 from the germline V gene are SNHLY and FYNNEI. V was clipped by 6 bases and J by 6 bases, with 14 bases between them. CDR3 sequence: CASRELGLAGELFF. The CDR3 DNA follows: TGTGCCAGCAGGGAGTTGGGGCTGGCCGGGGAGCTGTTTTTT. Looking up the rest from reference TRBV2 and TRBJ2-2 gives the full variable domain: EPEVTQTPSHQVTQMGQEVILRCVPISNHLYFYWYRQILGQKVEFLVSFYNNEISEKSEIFDDQFSVERPDGSNFTLKIRSTKLEDSAMYFCASRELGLAGELFFGEGSRLTVL.

The CDR3 sequence is CASSPWDRNYEQYF. The CDR3 bases are TGTGCCAGCAGCCCCTGGGACAGAAACTACGAGCAGTACTTC. The rearrangement uses TRBV7-9 and TRBJ2-7; TRBD1 agrees at 7 bases. The CDR3 covers 14 residues. Germline V CDR1 and CDR2: SEHNR, FQNEAQ (reference sequence). V lost 5 bases and J lost 3; bases outside the gene matches: 7.

This rearrangement joins TRBV4-2 to TRBJ2-4; D could derive from TRBD1 or TRBD2 (8 bases each). Germline values: CDR1 LGHNA, CDR2 YNFKEQ. The CDR3 is 16 amino acids. V gave up 1 base and J gave up 7 bases, with 17 bases separating them. The CDR3: CASSQGQGASGNIQYF. Written as DNA, the CDR3 is TGTGCCAGCAGCCAAGGGCAGGGGGCTAGCGGGAACATTCAGTACTTC.

The chain is built from TRBV28 and TRBJ1-5; D unresolved. This CDR3 is 14 amino acids long. The V and J ends lost 2 bases and 2 bases respectively, with 7 bases between them. Germline CDR1 reads MDHEN; CDR2 reads SYDVKM. CDR3 bases: TGTGCCAGCAGTTTAAGTTTGGGCAATCAGCCCCAGCATTTT. Its protein product is CASSLSLGNQPQHF.

CDR3 residues: CASRTAMNTEAFF. CDR3 sequence (DNA): TGTGCCAGCAGGACGGCCATGAACACTGAAGCTTTCTTT. V is TRBV2 and J is TRBJ1-1, with D hard to call. The germline V gene has CDR1 SNHLY and CDR2 FYNNEI. The CDR3 sequence is 13 residues long. V was pared by 6 bases and J by 0 bases, with 8 bases between.

This clone appeared once. The chain joins TRBV25-1 to TRBJ2-5; D possibly uses TRBD1 or TRBD2 (5 bases each). Per the germline V gene, CDR1 is MGHDK and CDR2 is SYGVNS. This CDR3 region has 14 residues. Trimming cost V 5 bases and J 5 bases, with 15 bases left between them. This CDR3 is CASSPGRGWETQYF. For the CDR3, the DNA is TGTGCCAGCAGTCCGGGGCGCGGGTGGGAGACCCAGTACTTC.

The chain couples TRBV9 to TRBJ2-3, with D uncertain. The germline gives CDR1 SGDLS, CDR2 YYNGEE. Trimming pared 5 bases from V and 6 bases from J, leaving 10 bases between. The CDR3 contains 12 residues. This chain's CDR3 is CASSGVDDTQYF. CDR3 bases: TGTGCCAGCAGTGGAGTCGACGATACGCAGTATTTT.

V and J are TRBV7-9 and TRBJ2-7, with TRBD2 as a possible D gene (5 bases). The length of the CDR3 is 14 residues. Per germline, CDR1 SEHNR and CDR2 FQNEAQ (reference sequence). Trimming took off 5 bases at V and 0 bases at J, with 11 bases between the two ends. CDR3 in amino acids: CASSRPADSYEQYF. CDR3 DNA sequence: TGTGCCAGCAGCCGCCCAGCGGACTCCTACGAGCAGTACTTC.

There are a few counts of this clone. V is TRBV6-1 and J is TRBJ2-3; 11 bases line up with TRBD2. This CDR3 has 19 residues. V gave up 2 bases and J gave up 3 bases; unmatched junction bases: 13. Germline CDR1 is MNHNS and CDR2 is SASEGT. The CDR3 spells CASSERGIAGGPRTDTQYF. The CDR3, as DNA: TGTGCCAGCAGTGAAAGGGGTATAGCGGGAGGGCCGAGGACAGATACGCAGTATTTT.

The genes are TRBV6-1 and TRBJ2-5; tentatively, D is TRBD1 (5 bases). V lost 6 bases and J lost 11, with 13 bases in between. The CDR3 has 11 residues. Germline assignment: CDR1 MNHNS and CDR2 SASEGT. CDR3 nucleotide sequence: TGTGCCAGCAGCAGGGAAGGGGCGCAGTACTTC. Protein product: CASSREGAQYF.

The J gene is TRBJ1-4, the V gene TRBV28, with a tentative D call TRBD1 (5 bases). The ends were cut back, 3 bases at V and 0 bases at J, with 8 bases in the middle. The CDR3 has 15 residues. Germline V gene lookup returns CDR1 MDHEN and CDR2 SYDVKM. The CDR3 DNA reads as TGTGCCAGCAGTTTCATCAGGGCAACTAATGAAAAACTGTTTTTT. Protein: CASSFIRATNEKLFF.

This clone appeared a few times. The V and J genes are TRBV5-1 and TRBJ2-5; 7 positions agree with TRBD1. The V gene's germline CDR1 is SGHRS and CDR2 YFSETQ. The CDR3 loop spans 14 amino acids. The trim removed 5 bases at V and 5 bases at J, leaving 9 bases unmatched. The CDR3 protein is CASRQGNALETQYF. The CDR3 DNA follows: TGCGCCAGCAGACAGGGGAACGCGTTGGAGACCCAGTACTTC.